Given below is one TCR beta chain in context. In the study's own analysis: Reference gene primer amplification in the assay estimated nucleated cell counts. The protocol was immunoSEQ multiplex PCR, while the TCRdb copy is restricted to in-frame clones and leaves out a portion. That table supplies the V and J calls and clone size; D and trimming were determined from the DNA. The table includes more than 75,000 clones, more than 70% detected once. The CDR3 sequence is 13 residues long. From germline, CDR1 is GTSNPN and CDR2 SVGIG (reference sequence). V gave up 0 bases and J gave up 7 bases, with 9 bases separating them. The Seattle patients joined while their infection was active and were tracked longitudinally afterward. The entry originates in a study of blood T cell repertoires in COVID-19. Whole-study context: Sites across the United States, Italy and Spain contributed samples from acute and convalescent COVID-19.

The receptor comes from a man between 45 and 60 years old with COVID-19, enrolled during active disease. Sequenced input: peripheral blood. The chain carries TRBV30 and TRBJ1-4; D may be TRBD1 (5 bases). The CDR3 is CAWSVTQGEKLFF. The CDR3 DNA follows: TGTGCCTGGAGTGTTACGCAGGGTGAAAAACTGTTTTTT.